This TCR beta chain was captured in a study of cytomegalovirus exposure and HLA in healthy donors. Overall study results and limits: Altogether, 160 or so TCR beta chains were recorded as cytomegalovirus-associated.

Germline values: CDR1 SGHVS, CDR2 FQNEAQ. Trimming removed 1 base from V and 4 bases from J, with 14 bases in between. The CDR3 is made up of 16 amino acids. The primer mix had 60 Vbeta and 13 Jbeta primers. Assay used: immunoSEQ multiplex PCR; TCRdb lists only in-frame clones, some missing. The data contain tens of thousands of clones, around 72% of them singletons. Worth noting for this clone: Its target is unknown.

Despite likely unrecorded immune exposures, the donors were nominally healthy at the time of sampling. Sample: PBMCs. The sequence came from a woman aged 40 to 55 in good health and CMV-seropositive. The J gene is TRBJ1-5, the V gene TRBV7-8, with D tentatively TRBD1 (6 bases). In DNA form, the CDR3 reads TGTGCCAGCAGCTTAGGCGGGAGGGGGGGGAATCAGCCCCAGCATTTT. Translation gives CASSLGGRGGNQPQHF.